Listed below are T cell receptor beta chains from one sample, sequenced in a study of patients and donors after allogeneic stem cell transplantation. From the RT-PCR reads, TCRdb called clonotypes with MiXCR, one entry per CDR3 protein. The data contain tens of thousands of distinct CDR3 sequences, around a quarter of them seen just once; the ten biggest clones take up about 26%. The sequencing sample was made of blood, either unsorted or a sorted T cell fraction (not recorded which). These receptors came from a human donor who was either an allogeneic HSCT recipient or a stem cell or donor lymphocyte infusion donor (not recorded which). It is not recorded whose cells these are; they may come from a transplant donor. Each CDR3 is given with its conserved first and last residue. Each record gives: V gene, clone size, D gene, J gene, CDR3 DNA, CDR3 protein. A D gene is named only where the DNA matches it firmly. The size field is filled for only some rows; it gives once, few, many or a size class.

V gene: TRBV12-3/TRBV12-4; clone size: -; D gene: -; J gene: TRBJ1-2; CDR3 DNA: TGTGCCAGCAGTTTAGGGCGGCTTAACTATGGCTACACCTTC; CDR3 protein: CASSLGRLNYGYTF
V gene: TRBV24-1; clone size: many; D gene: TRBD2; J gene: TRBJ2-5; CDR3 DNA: TGTGCCACCAGTGATCTAGCGGGTCCGGAGACCCAGTACTTC; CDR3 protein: CATSDLAGPETQYF
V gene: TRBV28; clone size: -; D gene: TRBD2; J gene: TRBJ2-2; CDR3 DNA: TGTGCCAGCACTGGGGAGGGCAGGCTCACCGGGGAGCTGTTTTTT; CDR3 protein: CASTGEGRLTGELFF
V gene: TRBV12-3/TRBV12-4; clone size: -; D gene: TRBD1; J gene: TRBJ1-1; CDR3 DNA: TGTGCCAGCAGCCCTACAGGGGGCTGGACTGAAGCTTTCTTT; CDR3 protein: CASSPTGGWTEAFF
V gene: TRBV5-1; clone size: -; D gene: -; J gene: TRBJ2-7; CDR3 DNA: TGCGCCAGCAGCTTGGGACGGTCCTACGAGCAGTACTTC; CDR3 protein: CASSLGRSYEQYF
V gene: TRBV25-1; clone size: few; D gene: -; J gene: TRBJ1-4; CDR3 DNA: TGTGCCAGCAGTCCGTTAGGACCTTCTTATAATGAAAAACTGTTTTTT; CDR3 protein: CASSPLGPSYNEKLFF
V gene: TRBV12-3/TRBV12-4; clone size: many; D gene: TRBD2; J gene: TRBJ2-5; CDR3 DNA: TGTGCCAGCAGTTTAGGACTAGCTGCGGAGACCCAGTACTTC; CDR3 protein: CASSLGLAAETQYF
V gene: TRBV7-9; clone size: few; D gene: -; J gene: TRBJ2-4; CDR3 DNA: TGTGCCAGCAGCTTTAGCCAGCTACGGCGTGAAAACATTCAGTACTTC; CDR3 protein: CASSFSQLRRENIQYF
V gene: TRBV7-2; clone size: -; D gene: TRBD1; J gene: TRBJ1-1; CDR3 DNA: TGTGCCAGCAGCCCCCGAGTGCAGGGGGGGGTTGAAGCTTTCTTT; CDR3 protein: CASSPRVQGGVEAFF
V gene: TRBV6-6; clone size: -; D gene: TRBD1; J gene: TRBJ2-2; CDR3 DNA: TGTGCCAGCACCCATTCCCCGGGACAGCCTCGGGGCACCGGGGAGCTGTTTTTT; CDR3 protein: CASTHSPGQPRGTGELFF
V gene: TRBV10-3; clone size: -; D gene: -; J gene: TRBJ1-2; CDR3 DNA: TGTGCCATCAGTGAGTCGTACCCTTACTATGGCTACACCTTC; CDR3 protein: CAISESYPYYGYTF
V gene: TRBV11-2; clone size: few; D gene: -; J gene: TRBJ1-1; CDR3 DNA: TGTGCCAGCAGCTTTATTAGGATCAGGCGAACCTTGAACACTGAAGCTTTCTTT; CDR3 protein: CASSFIRIRRTLNTEAFF
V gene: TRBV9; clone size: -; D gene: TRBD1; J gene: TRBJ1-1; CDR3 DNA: TGTGCCAGCAGCGTAGCGGGACAGGGGGCGCGGGTGGGCACTGAAGCTTTCTTT; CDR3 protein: CASSVAGQGARVGTEAFF
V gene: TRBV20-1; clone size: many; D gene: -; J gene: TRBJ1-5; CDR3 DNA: TGCAGTGCTGCCACAGAGAATCAGCCCCAGCATTTT; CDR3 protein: CSAATENQPQHF
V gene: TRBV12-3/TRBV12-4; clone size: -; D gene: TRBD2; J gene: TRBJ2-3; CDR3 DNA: TGTGCCAGCAGTAGTAAGCGGGGACCAGATACGCAGTATTTT; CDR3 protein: CASSSKRGPDTQYF
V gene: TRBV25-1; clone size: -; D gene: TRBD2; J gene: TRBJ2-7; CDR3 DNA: TGTGCCAGCAGTGACCTGTCGACTAGCGGCTCCTACGAGCAGTACTTC; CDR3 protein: CASSDLSTSGSYEQYF
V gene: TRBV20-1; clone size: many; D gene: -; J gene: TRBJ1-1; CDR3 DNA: TGCAGTGCTTCCGGGGTCCTACCTTCTGAAGCTTTCTTT; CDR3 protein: CSASGVLPSEAFF
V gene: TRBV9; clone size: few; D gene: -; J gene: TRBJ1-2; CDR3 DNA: TGTGCCAGCAGCTCGAGGACCCGATTAGACTATGGCTACACCTTC; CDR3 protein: CASSSRTRLDYGYTF
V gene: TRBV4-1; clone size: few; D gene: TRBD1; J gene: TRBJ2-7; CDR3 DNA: TGCGCCAGCAGCACCCCGACAGGGAACGAGCAGTACTTC; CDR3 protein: CASSTPTGNEQYF
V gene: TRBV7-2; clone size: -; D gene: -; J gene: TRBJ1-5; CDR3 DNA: TGTGCCAGCAGCCAGAGGACAGCCCCTAATCAGCCCCAGCATTTT; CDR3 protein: CASSQRTAPNQPQHF
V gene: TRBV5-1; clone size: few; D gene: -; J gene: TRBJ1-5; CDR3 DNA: TGCGCCAGCAGCTGGGGGGATTCGGGCAATCAGCCCCAGCATTTT; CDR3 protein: CASSWGDSGNQPQHF
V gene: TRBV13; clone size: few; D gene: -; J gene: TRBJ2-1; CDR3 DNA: TGTGCCAGCAGGGGGGGGCGAATACTCTACAATGAGCAGTTCTTC; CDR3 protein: CASRGGRILYNEQFF
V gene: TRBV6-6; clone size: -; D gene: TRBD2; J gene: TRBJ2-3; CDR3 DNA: TGTGCCACGACTAGCCAAAGCACAGATACGCAGTATTTT; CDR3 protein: CATTSQSTDTQYF
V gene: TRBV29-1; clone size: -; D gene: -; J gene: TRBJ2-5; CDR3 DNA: TGCAGCGTTGAAGGGATCGGAGGACTCCAAGAGACCCAGTACTTC; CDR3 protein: CSVEGIGGLQETQYF
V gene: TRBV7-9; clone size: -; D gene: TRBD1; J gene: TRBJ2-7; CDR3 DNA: TGTGCCAGCAGCGGGACAGCTTTCTACGAGCAGTACTTC; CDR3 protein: CASSGTAFYEQYF
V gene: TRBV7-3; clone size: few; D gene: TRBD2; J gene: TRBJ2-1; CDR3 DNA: TGTGCCAGCAGCTCATATTTATCTAGCGGGAGTCGCAATGAGCAGTTCTTC; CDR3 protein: CASSSYLSSGSRNEQFF
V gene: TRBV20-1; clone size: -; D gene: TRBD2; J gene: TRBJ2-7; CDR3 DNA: TGCAGTGCTACGCTAGCGGGAAGCTACGAGCAGTACTTC; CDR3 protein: CSATLAGSYEQYF
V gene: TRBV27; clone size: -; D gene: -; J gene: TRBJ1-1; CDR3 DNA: TGTGCCAGCAGTTTAGATGGGCGGCACAGGAACACTGAAGCTTTCTTT; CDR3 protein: CASSLDGRHRNTEAFF
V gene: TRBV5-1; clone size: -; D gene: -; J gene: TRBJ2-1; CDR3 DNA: TGCGCCAGCAGCTTGGAGGCAGCCTCCAATGAGCAGTTCTTC; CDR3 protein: CASSLEAASNEQFF
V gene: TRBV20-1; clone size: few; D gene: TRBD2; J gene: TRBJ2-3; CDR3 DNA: TGCAGTGCTAGAAGTCGGGGGGGCGCAGATACGCAGTATTTT; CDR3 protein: CSARSRGGADTQYF
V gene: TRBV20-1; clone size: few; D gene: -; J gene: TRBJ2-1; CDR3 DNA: TGCAGTGCTAGACCAGCGGAGTCCTACAATGAGCAGTTCTTC; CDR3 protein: CSARPAESYNEQFF
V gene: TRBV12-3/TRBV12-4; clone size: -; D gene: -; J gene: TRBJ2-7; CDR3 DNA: TGTGCCAGCAGTCCGCGACAGGTGCTTCTCTACGAGCAGTACTTC; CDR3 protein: CASSPRQVLLYEQYF
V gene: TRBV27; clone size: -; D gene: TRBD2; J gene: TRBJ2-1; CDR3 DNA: TGTGCCAGCAGTTGGCTAGCGGGAGAGAATGAGCAGTTCTTC; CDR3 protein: CASSWLAGENEQFF
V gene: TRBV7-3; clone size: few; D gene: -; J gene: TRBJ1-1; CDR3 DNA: TGTGCCAGCAGCCCGGGACCGACGAACACTGAAGCTTTCTTT; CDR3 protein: CASSPGPTNTEAFF
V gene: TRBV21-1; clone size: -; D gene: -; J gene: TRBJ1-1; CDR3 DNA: TGTGCCAGCAGCAGGGGATTTACAACAAACGACACTGAAGCTTTCTTT; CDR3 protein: CASSRGFTTNDTEAFF
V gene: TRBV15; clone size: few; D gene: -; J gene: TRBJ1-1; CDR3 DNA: TGTGCCACCAGCAGAGATGTGACAGGGAACACTGAAGCTTTCTTT; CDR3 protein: CATSRDVTGNTEAFF
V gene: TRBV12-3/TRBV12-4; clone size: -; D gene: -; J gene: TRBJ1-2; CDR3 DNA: TGTGCCAGTGACAGCCCCAACTATGGCTACACCTTC; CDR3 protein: CASDSPNYGYTF
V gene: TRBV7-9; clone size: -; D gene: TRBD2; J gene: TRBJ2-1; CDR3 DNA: TGTGCCAGCAGCTCCACCATAGCGGGAGTGGTCAATGAGCAGTTCTTC; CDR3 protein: CASSSTIAGVVNEQFF
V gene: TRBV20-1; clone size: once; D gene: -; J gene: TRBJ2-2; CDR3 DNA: TGCAGTGCTCGGACTTGGAACACCGGGGAGCTGTTTTTT; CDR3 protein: CSARTWNTGELFF
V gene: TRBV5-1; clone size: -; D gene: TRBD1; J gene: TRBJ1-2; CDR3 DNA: TGCGCCAGCAGCTTGCGAGGGGGCAGCACCGCCTATGGCTACACCTTC; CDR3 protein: CASSLRGGSTAYGYTF
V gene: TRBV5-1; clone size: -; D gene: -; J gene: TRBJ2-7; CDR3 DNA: TGCGCCAGCAGCATAGGTTTGGGGGGCCGGGACGAGCAGTACTTC; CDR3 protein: CASSIGLGGRDEQYF
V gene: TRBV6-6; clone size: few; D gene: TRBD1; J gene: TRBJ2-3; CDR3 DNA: TGTGCCAGCGTGACAGGGTTTGCAGATACGCAGTATTTT; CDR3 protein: CASVTGFADTQYF
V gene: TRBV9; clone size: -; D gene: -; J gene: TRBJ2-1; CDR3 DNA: TGTGCCAGCAGCGTTTCTGGAGGGGGCCACTACAATGAGCAGTTCTTC; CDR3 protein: CASSVSGGGHYNEQFF
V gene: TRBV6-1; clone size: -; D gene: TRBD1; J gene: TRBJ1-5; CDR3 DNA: TGTGCCAGCAGTTCCAAGGTTGGGACAGGCAATCAGCCCCAGCATTTT; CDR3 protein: CASSSKVGTGNQPQHF
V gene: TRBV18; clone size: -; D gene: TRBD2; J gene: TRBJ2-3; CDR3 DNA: TGTGCCAGCTCCCCCCACCGACTAGCGGGCTACACAGATACGCAGTATTTT; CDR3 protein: CASSPHRLAGYTDTQYF
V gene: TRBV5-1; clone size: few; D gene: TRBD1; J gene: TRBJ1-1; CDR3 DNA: TGCGCCAGCAGCTCTACAGGGGGAGGCGCTGAAGCTTTCTTT; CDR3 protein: CASSSTGGGAEAFF
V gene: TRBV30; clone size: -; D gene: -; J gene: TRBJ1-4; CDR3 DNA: TGTGCCTGGAGTCCCCTGGGGGGGGAGGCTAATGAAAAACTGTTTTTT; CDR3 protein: CAWSPLGGEANEKLFF
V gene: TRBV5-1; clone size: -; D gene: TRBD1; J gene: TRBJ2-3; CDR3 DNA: TGCGCCAGCAGCTTGGCTCCACAGGGGGGCCCTTCAGATACGCAGTATTTT; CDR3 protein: CASSLAPQGGPSDTQYF
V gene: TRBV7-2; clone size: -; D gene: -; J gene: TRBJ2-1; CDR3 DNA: TGTGCCAGCAGCTTAGAGGGGGGAAACAATGAGCAGTTCTTC; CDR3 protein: CASSLEGGNNEQFF
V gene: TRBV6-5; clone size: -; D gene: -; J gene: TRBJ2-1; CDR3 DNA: TGTGCCAGCAGTTACTCCGCCGCAGGGTGGAATGAGCAGTTCTTC; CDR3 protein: CASSYSAAGWNEQFF
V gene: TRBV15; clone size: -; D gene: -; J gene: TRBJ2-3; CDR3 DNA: TGTGCCACCAGCAGAGATCCGGCAACAGATACGCAGTATTTT; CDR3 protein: CATSRDPATDTQYF
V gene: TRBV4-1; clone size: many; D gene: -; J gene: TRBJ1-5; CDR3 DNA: TGCGCCAGCAGTCGAGCGGGGGGCAATCAGCCCCAGCATTTT; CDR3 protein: CASSRAGGNQPQHF
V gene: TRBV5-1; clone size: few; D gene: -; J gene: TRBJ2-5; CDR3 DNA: TGCGCCAGCAGCTTGGAGGCTAGCTGGGAGACCCAGTACTTC; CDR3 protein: CASSLEASWETQYF
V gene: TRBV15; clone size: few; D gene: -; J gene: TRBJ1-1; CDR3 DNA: TGTGCCACCAGAGGGAGGGTGGCTAACACTGAAGCTTTCTTT; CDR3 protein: CATRGRVANTEAFF
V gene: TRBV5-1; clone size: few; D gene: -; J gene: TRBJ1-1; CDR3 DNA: TGCGCCAGCAGCTTGGAAGGGGGTGAAGCTTTCTTT; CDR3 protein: CASSLEGGEAFF